Below, one T cell receptor beta chain is given with its context. What it binds is unknown. The data were produced by immunoSEQ multiplex PCR, yet TCRdb's version contains in-frame clones alone and is incomplete. Of about 48,000 clones in the sample, around four fifths were seen once. The sample is drawn from a study of a mutant IDH1 vaccine in newly diagnosed glioma. Study context: Vaccinations were initiated 4-6 weeks following radiotherapy alone, or were given together with temozolomide cycles.

Findings and limits, study-wide: Shifts in the top peripheral T cell clonotypes seemed unrelated to pseudoprogression.

This CDR3 spans 13 amino acids. CDR1 ENHRY and CDR2 SYGVKD come from the germline V gene. Between the trimmed V and J ends, which lost 3 bases and 2 bases, there was a span of 4 bases. Documented time point: week 35, safety follow-up. The content of each vaccine dose was 300 ug of mutant IDH1 20-mer peptide, and topical imiquimod accompanied it. The sequenced sample was PBMCs, obtained from a glioma patient whose treatment included an IDH1 peptide vaccine. The chain carries TRBV10-3 and TRBJ2-2; D not resolved. The TCR sequence derives from a man aged 35-49 years with glioma. Written as DNA, the CDR3 is TGTGCCATCAGTGACGGTAACACCGGGGAGCTGTTTTTT. It encodes CAISDGNTGELFF.